The 30 T cell receptor beta chains below were found in one sample sequenced in a study of blood T cell repertoires in COVID-19 (TCRdb year 2020). Libraries were constructed by the immunoSEQ multiplex PCR assay. Imported from immuneACCESS, the table was reduced by TCRdb to in-frame sequences with V and J called. These copies leave out some clones; in studies compared against another copy, an unresolved V gene accounts for under half, and the cause of the remainder is not known. The sample table records roughly 180,000 clones; roughly 84% of these occur just once. Approximately 5.4% of the sample lies in the top ten. The sample was peripheral blood. Receptor source: a woman between 45 and 65 years old with COVID-19, enrolled during active disease.

The rearrangement uses TRBV4-1 and TRBJ2-7, with a weak D call TRBD1 (6 bases). The length of the CDR3 is 16 residues. Germline CDR1 and CDR2: MGHRA and YSYEKL. Trimming stripped 3 bases from V and 6 bases from J, with 21 bases between. For the CDR3, the DNA is TGCGCCAGCAGCCAGGAGTCCACAGGGCGTGTGGGCGAGCAGTACTTC. It codes for CASSQESTGRVGEQYF.

The chain uses TRBV9 and TRBJ2-5, with D unresolved. Germline CDR1 and CDR2: SGDLS and YYNGEE. The CDR3 length is 15 residues. Trimming removed 0 bases at V and 2 bases at J, with 11 bases between. The CDR3 reads CASSVAGSLQETQYF. The CDR3 DNA sequence: TGTGCCAGCAGCGTAGCTGGCAGTCTGCAAGAGACCCAGTACTTC.

The chain recombines TRBV6-5 with TRBJ2-7; a weak D match, TRBD1 (5 bases). The length of the CDR3 is 13 residues. Per germline, CDR1 MNHEY and CDR2 SVGAGI. The germline V and J ends were trimmed by 1 base and 6 bases, with 10 bases remaining between them. For the CDR3, the DNA is TGTGCCAGCAGTTACTTTGCCAGGGCCGAGCAGTACTTC. Translation gives CASSYFARAEQYF.

V and J are TRBV24-1 and TRBJ1-2; 8 nucleotides line up with TRBD1. J was trimmed by 7 bases and V by 4 bases; bases with no gene match: 10. The CDR3 spans 15 residues. The germline CDR1 and CDR2 sequences are KGHDR and SFDVKD. The CDR3 region has the DNA TGTGCCACCAGTGACGGAACCCAGGGGGCAGGTGGCTACACCTTC. This translates into CATSDGTQGAGGYTF.

In this sample, this clone turned up a few times. This chain connects TRBV28 to TRBJ1-2; D is perhaps TRBD1 (5 bases). From germline, CDR1 is MDHEN and CDR2 SYDVKM. V dropped 7 bases and J dropped 0 bases, with 15 bases sitting between them. The CDR3 spans 15 residues. CDR3 nucleotides: TGTGCCAGCACGAATGGGGGGGACTCTAACTATGGCTACACCTTC. This codes for CASTNGGDSNYGYTF.

The rearrangement uses TRBV6-2 or TRBV6-3 and TRBJ2-3; 9 bases match TRBD2. Germline trimming cut 4 bases from V and 0 bases from J; bases unmatched to any gene: 8. The CDR3 contains 17 residues. Looked up from germline, CDR1 is MNHEY and CDR2 is SVGEGT. In nucleotides, the CDR3 is TGTGCCAGCAGTTCCGGGACTAGCTCCCTTAGCACAGATACGCAGTATTTT. This gives the protein CASSSGTSSLSTDTQYF.

This clone was recorded only once. This chain uses TRBV9 with TRBJ2-2; 7 nucleotides align to TRBD1. Germline CDR1 and CDR2: SGDLS and YYNGEE. After removal of 2 bases from V and 6 bases from J, the junction contained 4 bases not matched to a gene. The CDR3 loop spans 14 amino acids. The CDR3 DNA reads as TGTGCCAGCAGCGTCATAGGGGGCCCCGGGGAGCTGTTTTTT. Its protein product is CASSVIGGPGELFF.

The V gene is TRBV29-1, the J gene TRBJ2-3; unclear D gene. The CDR3 covers 14 residues. V lost 1 base to trimming and J lost 0 bases, with 8 bases between them. In germline, CDR1 is SQVTM, CDR2 ANQGSEA. The CDR3 here is CSVEVLTSTDTQYF. The CDR3 DNA sequence: TGCAGCGTTGAAGTACTTACGAGCACAGATACGCAGTATTTT.

The J gene is TRBJ2-7, the V gene TRBV12-5, with TRBD2 matching over 7 bases. Germline V lookup: CDR1 LGHNT, CDR2 FRNRAP. The CDR3 spans 14 residues. Trimming took 7 bases from V and 9 from J; bases not matched to a gene: 15. The CDR3 sequence is CASAASGDPVVQYF. CDR3 DNA: TGTGCTAGTGCGGCTAGCGGAGACCCTGTGGTGCAGTACTTC. Full variable domain (remainder filled in from reference TRBV12-5 and TRBJ2-7): DARVTQTPRHKVTEMGQEVTMRCQPILGHNTVFWYRQTMMQGLELLAYFRNRAPLDDSGMPKDRFSAEMPDATLATLKIQPSEPRDSAVYFCASAASGDPVVQYFGPGTRLTVT.

The chain uses TRBV3-1 (or the pseudogene TRBV3-2) and TRBJ2-2; the D is unclear. The CDR3 is 12 amino acids. From germline, CDR1 is LGHDT and CDR2 YNNKEL (reference sequence). V was clipped by 1 base and J by 5 bases, with 2 bases between them. This CDR3 is CASSQVTGELFF. CDR3 sequence (DNA): TGTGCCAGCAGCCAAGTAACCGGGGAGCTGTTTTTT.

The chain couples TRBV15 to TRBJ1-2, with a tentative D call TRBD1 (6 bases). The CDR3 has 13 residues. CDR1 is LNHNV and CDR2 is YYDKDF in the germline V gene (reference sequence). With 1 base removed from V and 5 bases from J, the gap between germline ends came to 8 bases. CDR3 DNA sequence: TGTGCCACCAGCAGAGGAGGACAGTATGGCTACACCTTC. Protein sequence: CATSRGGQYGYTF.

This chain connects TRBV5-5 to TRBJ1-5, with 12 bases matching TRBD1. The germline V gene has CDR1 SGHKS and CDR2 YYEKEE (reference sequence). CDR3 length: 15 amino acids. V lost 3 bases and J lost 7; bases outside the gene matches: 5. The CDR3 here is CASSWGQGAGQPQHF. The CDR3 DNA follows: TGTGCCAGCAGCTGGGGACAGGGGGCCGGGCAGCCCCAGCATTTT.

On this clone: Other DNA sequences in the sample encode the same CDR3. The chain couples TRBV3-1 (or the pseudogene TRBV3-2) to TRBJ2-7; D is ambiguous. This CDR3 contains 12 residues. Deletions cut 1 base from V and 3 bases from J, with 4 bases between. Germline V CDR1 and CDR2: LGHDT, YNNKEL (reference sequence). In nucleotides, the CDR3 is TGTGCCAGCAGCCAAGTTAGCTACGAGCAGTACTTC. Translated: CASSQVSYEQYF.

This clone was found a few times. The rearrangement joins TRBV28 to TRBJ2-7, with D perhaps TRBD2 (5 bases). The CDR3 runs 13 residues. The germline V gene encodes CDR1 MDHEN and CDR2 SYDVKM. Between the trimmed V and J ends, which lost 6 bases and 0 bases, there was a span of 9 bases. This CDR3 reads CASSLGNSYEQYF. The CDR3 region has the DNA TGTGCCAGCAGCCTCGGGAACTCCTACGAGCAGTACTTC. The full variable domain, completed using reference TRBV28 and TRBJ2-7, is DVKVTQSSRYLVKRTGEKVFLECVQDMDHENMFWYRQDPGLGLRLIYFSYDVKMKEKGDIPEGYSVSREKKERFSLILESASTNQTSMYLCASSLGNSYEQYFGPGTRLTVT.

The gene calls are TRBV6-6 and TRBJ2-7, with D perhaps TRBD2 (5 bases). CDR1 is MNHNY, CDR2 SVGAGI, per germline (reference sequence). This CDR3 has 16 residues. The V and J ends lost 2 bases and 2 bases respectively, with 16 bases between them. DNA of the CDR3: TGTGCCAGCAGTTACACCCGGACTTCAGATCCCTACGAGCAGTACTTC. Translation: CASSYTRTSDPYEQYF.

Comment on this clone: This CDR3 fails to terminate in the conserved phenylalanine or tryptophan, so it likely reflects a read error. The DNA is left out, because the CDR3 cannot be placed on it with certainty; the CDR3 is given as TCRdb lists it. This chain links TRBV7-9 with TRBJ1-1. The CDR3 spans 12 residues, counting both ends. CDR1 is SEHNR and CDR2 is FQNEAQ in the germline V gene (reference sequence). The chain's CDR3 is CASSPTGGSVIL.

The chain carries TRBV2 and TRBJ1-3, with 10 bases fitting TRBD1. With V trimmed by 7 bases and J by 4 bases, 7 bases remained unmatched. The CDR3 loop spans 15 amino acids. CDR1 and CDR2 from the germline V gene are SNHLY and FYNNEI. The CDR3 nucleotides read TGTGCCAGCATCCGGGACAGGGGAACGGGAAACACCATATATTTT. This gives the protein CASIRDRGTGNTIYF.

The chain joins TRBV3-1 (or the pseudogene TRBV3-2) to TRBJ2-1; 7 positions agree with TRBD1. The CDR3 has 15 amino acids. In germline, CDR1 is LGHDT, CDR2 YNNKEL (reference sequence). With 1 base clipped from V and 2 bases from J, the junction kept 2 bases outside the gene matches. CDR3 sequence: CASSQGDSTYNEQFF. CDR3 coding DNA: TGTGCCAGCAGCCAAGGGGACAGCACCTACAATGAGCAGTTCTTC.

The V gene is TRBV6-5, the J gene TRBJ1-4, with D possibly being TRBD1 (5 bases). Germline V gene sequence: CDR1 MNHEY, CDR2 SVGAGI. This CDR3 has 15 amino acids. V dropped 0 bases and J dropped 7 bases, with 12 bases sitting between them. CDR3 sequence: CASSYSGRVGEKLFF. CDR3 sequence (DNA): TGTGCCAGCAGTTACTCAGGCAGGGTGGGTGAAAAACTGTTTTTT.

The chain uses TRBV25-1 and TRBJ2-5; the match to TRBD2 covers 8 bases. J lost 4 bases, V lost 2 bases, and 6 bases had no gene match. This CDR3 has 15 residues. Germline CDR1 MGHDK, CDR2 SYGVNS. CDR3 DNA: TGTGCCAGCAGTGAACGAGGGACTAGTCGAGAGACCCAGTACTTC. Residues: CASSERGTSRETQYF.

The genes are TRBV7-9 and TRBJ2-1; possibly TRBD2 for D (5 bases). V lost 1 base and J 9 bases, leaving 19 bases between the germline ends. The germline V gene encodes CDR1 SEHNR and CDR2 FQNEAQ (reference sequence). The CDR3 sequence is 16 residues long. CDR3 loop: CASSLERWAVEGEQFF. The CDR3 coding sequence is TGTGCCAGCAGCTTAGAACGGTGGGCGGTCGAGGGTGAGCAGTTCTTC.

The V call is TRBV30, the J call TRBJ2-1; 9 nucleotides align to TRBD2. Trimming at V came to 3 bases and at J to 4 bases, leaving 13 bases not matched to a gene. Looked up from germline, CDR1 is GTSNPN and CDR2 is SVGIG (reference sequence). The CDR3 contains 17 residues. CDR3 DNA: TGTGCCTGGAGGGACCCCCGCCTAGCGGGGAAGTACAATGAGCAGTTCTTC. Translating gives CAWRDPRLAGKYNEQFF.

The V call is TRBV29-1, the J call TRBJ1-1; D is possibly TRBD1 (6 bases). CDR1 SQVTM and CDR2 ANQGSEA come from the germline V gene. This CDR3 has 12 amino acids. Trimming removed 6 bases from V and 4 bases from J, with 12 bases in between. The CDR3 DNA is TGCAGCGTAGGGGAGGGGGTCACTGAAGCTTTCTTT. The encoded protein is CSVGEGVTEAFF.

The chain joins TRBV24-1 to TRBJ2-3; a possible D gene is TRBD2 (6 bases). Trimming shortened V by 2 bases and J by 1 base, and 12 bases separated the two germline ends. Per germline, CDR1 KGHDR and CDR2 SFDVKD. The CDR3 is 16 residues long. CDR3 in DNA: TGTGCCACCAGTGATTCTAGCGTGGAGGGCACAGATACGCAGTATTTT. Protein product: CATSDSSVEGTDTQYF.

The rearrangement uses TRBV11-2 and TRBJ2-7; possible D gene TRBD2, 5 bases. CDR1 SGHAT and CDR2 FQNNGV come from the germline V gene. The CDR3 runs to 14 residues. V was pared by 0 bases and J by 8 bases, with 14 bases between. The CDR3 is CASSLDETDSKQYF. The CDR3 DNA sequence: TGTGCCAGCAGCTTAGATGAGACGGACTCGAAGCAGTACTTC.

The rearrangement uses TRBV9 and TRBJ2-1; 7 bases align to TRBD2. CDR3 length equals 16 residues. Germline CDR1 SGDLS, CDR2 YYNGEE. After removal of 0 bases from V and 5 bases from J, the junction contained 8 bases not matched to a gene. CDR3 DNA: TGTGCCAGCAGCGTAGAACTCGGCGGGGGAAACAATGAGCAGTTCTTC. Translated, it gives CASSVELGGGNNEQFF.

Comments on this clone: Germline is not matched at one junction end, which may reflect a read error. This chain links TRBV5-1 with TRBJ2-7, with a possible D match to TRBD1 (6 bases). The CDR3 runs to 14 residues. CDR1 and CDR2 from the germline V gene are SGHRS and YFSETQ. The CDR3 region is CASSPGAHSDEQYF. The DNA for the CDR3 is TGCGCCAGCAGCCCAGGGGCCCACTCCGACGAGCAGTACTTC.

This sequence joins TRBV29-1 and TRBJ2-3; no clear D. CDR1 is SQVTM, CDR2 ANQGSEA, per germline. The CDR3 has 10 residues. V lost 4 bases and J lost 7, with 6 bases in between. Here the CDR3 DNA reads TGCAGCGTTGTTCTTAATACGCAGTATTTT. Its translation is CSVVLNTQYF.

Comments on this clone: Its ends do not fully match the called genes, so a read error is possible. This chain joins TRBV7-9 and TRBJ2-1; D is undetermined. CDR3 length: 12 amino acids. Germline assignment: CDR1 SEHNR and CDR2 FQNEAQ (reference sequence). CDR3 DNA: TGTGCCAGCAGGTTAGGCAGCAATGAGCAGTTCTTC. Translated, it gives CASRLGSNEQFF.

The chain links TRBV5-6 to TRBJ1-6; D is possibly TRBD1 (5 bases). Trimming took 3 bases from V and 6 from J, leaving 16 bases between them. Germline V gives CDR1 SGHDT, CDR2 YYEEEE. The CDR3 consists of 16 residues. CDR3 region: CASSSNPTAFNSPLHF. DNA of the CDR3: TGTGCCAGCAGCTCCAACCCGACAGCCTTTAATTCACCCCTCCACTTT.